Here is one T cell receptor (beta chain) with its context. The sample belongs to a study of control samples from healthy donors and cancer patients. This CDR3 is 16 amino acids long. The germline gives CDR1 SGHDN, CDR2 FVKESK. V lost 4 bases and J lost 1; bases outside the gene matches: 2. This table comes from immunoSEQ multiplex PCR, and its TCRdb copy is limited to in-frame clones, with some not included. The top ten clones hold roughly 6% of a sample with approximately 69,000 clones, approximately 89% of them seen once. The specimen was PBMCs. This TCR came from a man aged 55-75 years with colorectal cancer. The rearrangement joins TRBV14 to TRBJ2-3; 13 nucleotides match TRBD2. In DNA, the CDR3 is TGTGCCAGCAGCCGCGGACTAGCGGGGGGCACAGATACGCAGTATTTT. This sequence encodes CASSRGLAGGTDTQYF.